A selection of T cell receptor beta chains follows, all from one sample in a study of blood T cell repertoires in COVID-19. TCRdb's copy holds only in-frame clones and misses some; the assay was immunoSEQ multiplex PCR. The data hold tens of thousands of clones, with around 80% observed a single time. Sequencing input: peripheral blood. The receptors were gathered from a man aged 60-69 years with active or convalescent COVID-19. CDR3s include the opening cysteine and the closing phenylalanine or tryptophan. D genes are given only for firm matches. Clone size is given for some rows only: seen once, a few or many times, or a class if the clone is expanded.

d_gene | j_gene | abundance | v_gene | CDR3nt | CDR3aa
TRBD2 | TRBJ2-1 | once | TRBV7-3 | TGTGCCAGCAGCTTAGGCTTGCGGGGAGGGGAGCAGTTCTTC | CASSLGLRGGEQFF
TRBD1 | TRBJ2-2 | - | TRBV11-3 | TGTGCCAGCTCTGGGGGACAGGGTCTCCCGAACACCGGGGAGCTGTTTTTT | CASSGGQGLPNTGELFF
- | TRBJ2-3 | once | TRBV6-5 | TGTGCCAGCAGCCCCGGATACAGTAGCACAGATACGCAGTATTTT | CASSPGYSSTDTQYF
- | TRBJ2-5 | - | TRBV24-1 | TGTGCCACCAGTTTGACAGCCCAACAAGAGACCCAGTACTTC | CATSLTAQQETQYF
TRBD1 | TRBJ2-1 | - | TRBV18 | TGTGCCAGCTCAACACAGGGGGCCTACAATGAGCAGTTCTTC | CASSTQGAYNEQFF
- | TRBJ1-1 | - | TRBV7-9 | TGTGCCAGCACCTCAACAGGAGGGGTTCACATGAACACTGAAGCTTTCTTT | CASTSTGGVHMNTEAFF
- | TRBJ2-1 | - | TRBV7-2 | TGTGCCAGCAGCCAACAGAGGGGGGGCGTAAATGAGCAGTTCTTC | CASSQQRGGVNEQFF
TRBD1 | TRBJ1-1 | - | TRBV7-9 | TGTGCCAGCGCCCTACAGGGGCCCTCTGAAGCTTTCTTT | CASALQGPSEAFF
TRBD1 | TRBJ2-7 | - | TRBV5-1 | TGCGCCAGCAGCTTGGCCCTAACAGGGGACGAGCAGTACTTC | CASSLALTGDEQYF
TRBD1 | TRBJ2-7 | few | TRBV19 | TGTGCCAGTAGTATTGGACAGGAGTACGAGCAGTACTTC | CASSIGQEYEQYF
- | TRBJ2-1 | few | TRBV9 | TGTGCCAGCAGCGTAGGCCTAGAGGGGGATGAGCAGTTCTTC | CASSVGLEGDEQFF
TRBD1 | TRBJ1-4 | - | TRBV12-3/TRBV12-4 | TGTGCCAGCAGTTTGGGACAGGATGAAAAACTGTTTTTT | CASSLGQDEKLFF
- | TRBJ1-1 | few | TRBV7-8 | TGTGCCAGCAGCTTAGGAGTGGTGAACACTGAAGCTTTCTTT | CASSLGVVNTEAFF
TRBD1 | TRBJ1-1 | - | TRBV6-5 | TGTGCCAGCAACCGACAGGGGGTGTACACTGAAGCTTTCTTT | CASNRQGVYTEAFF
TRBD2 | TRBJ2-1 | - | TRBV27 | TGTGCCAGCAGTTCCCCTAGCGGGGTGACCTACAATGAGCAGTTCTTC | CASSSPSGVTYNEQFF
TRBD1 | TRBJ1-2 | - | TRBV2 | TGTGCCAGCAGTGAACGGGGGACAGGGGCCTATGGCTACACCTTC | CASSERGTGAYGYTF
TRBD2 | TRBJ2-3 | - | TRBV7-6 | TGTGCCAGCAGCCCAAGGACTAGCGGCACAGATACGCAGTATTTT | CASSPRTSGTDTQYF
TRBD1 | TRBJ1-4 | once | TRBV5-6 | TGTGCCAGCAGCTTGGGATCGACAGGGAAACTGTTTTTT | CASSLGSTGKLFF
TRBD1 | TRBJ2-1 | - | TRBV7-8 | TGTGCCAGCACCCTAAACCAGGGGGCGCTATCCTACAATGAGCAGTTCTTC | CASTLNQGALSYNEQFF
- | TRBJ2-2 | - | TRBV23-1 | TGCGCCAGCAGTCAAGGTGAGGTGGGCGGGGAGCTGTTTTTT | CASSQGEVGGELFF
TRBD2 | TRBJ2-3 | - | TRBV7-2 | TGTGCCAGCAGCTTAGGACTAGCTAGCACAGATACGCAGTATTTT | CASSLGLASTDTQYF
- | TRBJ2-1 | - | TRBV7-7 | TGTGCCAGCAGCTTAAGTCAGAACAATGAGCAGTTCTTC | CASSLSQNNEQFF
TRBD1 | TRBJ1-2 | once | TRBV7-2 | TGTGCCAGCAGCTTAGGGTATGGGACAGGGTATCTCGACTATGGCTACACCTTC | CASSLGYGTGYLDYGYTF
- | TRBJ1-6 | once | TRBV3-1/TRBV3-2 | TGTGCCAGCAGCTTCCAAGGGGGTCAACCCCTCCACTTT | CASSFQGGQPLHF
- | TRBJ1-6 | - | TRBV2 | TGTGCCAGCAGGGACCCCAGGGGATCTAATTCACCCCTCCACTTT | CASRDPRGSNSPLHF
TRBD1 | TRBJ2-2 | - | TRBV19 | TGTGCCAGTAGTAGCCTCGGACAGGGGTACACCGGGGAGCTGTTTTTT | CASSSLGQGYTGELFF
- | TRBJ2-2 | - | TRBV7-3 | TGTGCCAGCAGCCCCCCCGGGGGTAACACCGGGGAGCTGTTTTTT | CASSPPGGNTGELFF
TRBD1 | TRBJ1-1 | - | TRBV9 | TGTGCCAGCAGCTCCGGACAGGGGTACACTGAAGCTTTCTTT | CASSSGQGYTEAFF
TRBD2 | TRBJ2-2 | - | TRBV5-1 | TGCGCCAGCAGCGAGGGACTAGCGGGGAACACCGGGGAGCTGTTTTTT | CASSEGLAGNTGELFF
TRBD1 | TRBJ1-3 | - | TRBV10-3 | TGTGCCATCAGTGAGGGGACAGGGTCTGGAAACACCATATATTTT | CAISEGTGSGNTIYF
TRBD1 | TRBJ1-2 | once | TRBV6-2/TRBV6-3 | TGTGCCAGCAGTCACCGGGACAGGGACACTAACTATGGCTACACCTTC | CASSHRDRDTNYGYTF
- | TRBJ1-2 | - | TRBV27 | TGTGCCAGCAGTTTATTGGGAACGTGGGGTCACGGGGATGGCTACACCTTC | CASSLLGTWGHGDGYTF
TRBD1 | TRBJ2-2 | - | TRBV11-2 | TGTGCCAGCAGCCAAACCGGGACAGGGAACACCGGGGAGCTGTTTTTT | CASSQTGTGNTGELFF
- | TRBJ2-2 | - | TRBV7-2 | TGTGCCAGCAGCGCTCGGGACTCCCTTCTCGGCGGGGAGCTGTTTTTT | CASSARDSLLGGELFF
TRBD1 | TRBJ2-2 | once | TRBV10-3 | TGTGCCATTTCCCCTGGGACAGGGGACACCGGGGAGCTGTTTTTT | CAISPGTGDTGELFF
- | TRBJ1-2 | - | TRBV2 | TGTGCCAGCACCCAGAGGGCCCTATTCTATGGCTACACCTTC | CASTQRALFYGYTF
- | TRBJ1-5 | - | TRBV29-1 | TGCAGCGTTGAAGGGGGGCAGGGAGAACAGCCCCAGCATTTT | CSVEGGQGEQPQHF
- | TRBJ2-2 | - | TRBV2 | TGTGCCAGCAGTATAGCCGGGGAGCTGTTTTTT | CASSIAGELFF
- | TRBJ2-2 | - | TRBV19 | TGTGCCAGTAGTGGACAGCCGAACACCGGGGAGCTGTTTTTT | CASSGQPNTGELFF
TRBD2 | TRBJ2-7 | - | TRBV4-2 | TGTGCCAGCAGCCAACCTCTGCGGGGGGGATACGAGCAGTACTTC | CASSQPLRGGYEQYF
TRBD1 | TRBJ2-2 | - | TRBV7-9 | TGTGCCAGCAGCTTAGGGGGACAGGTTAACACCGGGGAGCTGTTTTTT | CASSLGGQVNTGELFF
- | TRBJ2-2 | - | TRBV7-3 | TGTGCCAGCAGCTCCATGACTAGTAGGACCGGGGAGCTGTTTTTT | CASSSMTSRTGELFF
- | TRBJ2-1 | - | TRBV4-2 | TGTGCCAGCAGCCAAATGACGGGAAGTGGGTCCTACAATGAGCAGTTCTTC | CASSQMTGSGSYNEQFF
TRBD2 | TRBJ2-1 | - | TRBV3-1/TRBV3-2 | TGTGCCAGCAGCCAGCCGACTAGCGGGGGTACCCTCGACTCCTACAATGAGCAGTTCTTC | CASSQPTSGGTLDSYNEQFF
TRBD1 | TRBJ2-5 | - | TRBV15 | TGTGCCACCAGCATCAGACAGGGAATACAAGAGACCCAGTACTTC | CATSIRQGIQETQYF
- | TRBJ1-6 | - | TRBV19 | TGTGCCAGTAGTATGCGTCGCCGTGGCTCCTATAATTCACCCCTCCACTTT | CASSMRRRGSYNSPLHF
TRBD2 | TRBJ2-3 | - | TRBV18 | TGTGCCAGCTCTCGCTCCGGGACTAGCGGGGGGTCTGGCACAGATACGCAGTATTTT | CASSRSGTSGGSGTDTQYF
TRBD1 | TRBJ1-5 | - | TRBV20-1 | TGCAGTGCTAGTAGCCAGGGGGGTCGCGGTAGCAATCAGCCCCAGCATTTT | CSASSQGGRGSNQPQHF
- | TRBJ2-7 | once | TRBV5-5 | TGTGCCAGCAGCTTATCCATACAGGGCCCTGCCTACGAGCAGTACTTC | CASSLSIQGPAYEQYF
TRBD2 | TRBJ2-3 | few | TRBV9 | TGTGCCAGCAGCGTAGATGGCGGGGGGGCCAGCACAGATACGCAGTATTTT | CASSVDGGGASTDTQYF
TRBD2 | TRBJ2-7 | - | TRBV4-2 | TGTGCCAGCAGCCAAGACAGGGGTGCTAGCGGGGGGAGGTACGAGCAGTACTTC | CASSQDRGASGGRYEQYF
- | TRBJ1-1 | - | TRBV6-5 | TGTGCCAGCAGTTACTCCGTACTACGAACTGAAGCTTTCTTT | CASSYSVLRTEAFF
TRBD1 | TRBJ1-1 | - | TRBV7-9 | TGTGCCAGCAGCCCGAGGGGACAGGGGGCTGAAGCTTTCTTT | CASSPRGQGAEAFF
- | TRBJ2-5 | - | TRBV5-6 | TGTGCCAGCAGCTCGGCGGGGCCAGAGACCCAGTACTTC | CASSSAGPETQYF
TRBD1 | TRBJ2-2 | once | TRBV7-6 | TGTGCCAGCAGCTTGAGACAGGGGAATATCGGGGAGCTGTTTTTT | CASSLRQGNIGELFF